One and the same sample provided the 17 T cell receptor beta chains below, sequenced in a study of radiation and T cells in renal cell carcinoma. Specified time point: blood 4 weeks post-SBRT, at nephrectomy. Treatment meaning: 15 Gy SBRT to primary tumor, nephrectomy 4 weeks later. The assay was immunoSEQ multiplex PCR, and TCRdb's table has in-frame clones only and misses some. The sample lists some 80,000 clones, approximately 82% occurring once. Here the sequenced sample was blood, taken from a patient whose treatment included radiotherapy and nephrectomy. The receptors come from a woman aged 55-70 years with renal cell carcinoma.

The CDR3 DNA follows: TGCGCCAGCAGCTTGACTTCAGATACGCAGTATTTT. Amino acids: CASSLTSDTQYF. The chain links TRBV5-1 to TRBJ2-3; D not certain. Germline lookup yields CDR1 SGHRS and CDR2 YFSETQ. V gave up 1 base and J gave up 4 bases, with 4 bases separating them. This CDR3 is built from 12 residues.

The V gene is TRBV7-8, the J gene TRBJ2-5; D perhaps matches TRBD1 (5 bases). Germline V gene data show CDR1 as SGHVS and CDR2 as FQNEAQ. The V end was cut by 2 bases, the J end by 4 bases, with 11 bases between. The CDR3 totals 14 residues. CDR3 DNA sequence: TGTGCCAGCAGCTTATCTCAGGGTCCAGAGACCCAGTACTTC. It is translated as CASSLSQGPETQYF.

This clone was seen just once. The chain recombines TRBV29-1 with TRBJ2-3; D unresolved. CDR3 length: 11 residues. V was trimmed by 7 bases and J by 6 bases, leaving 11 bases between them. CDR1 SQVTM and CDR2 ANQGSEA come from the germline V gene. The DNA of the CDR3 is TGCAGCGGTTTGAACTTGGATACGCAGTATTTT. It encodes CSGLNLDTQYF.

The genes are TRBV5-4 and TRBJ2-7, with 10 bases identical to TRBD2. The CDR3 loop spans 17 amino acids. CDR1 is SGHNT and CDR2 is YYREEE in the germline V gene (reference sequence). The junction had 10 bases not matched to a gene; V was cut back by 4 bases and J by 0 bases. DNA of the CDR3: TGTGCCAGCAGCCCCGGGTCTAGCGGGAGCCTCTCCTACGAGCAGTACTTC. Protein sequence: CASSPGSSGSLSYEQYF.

In this sample, this clone turned up once. The chain employs TRBV19 and TRBJ2-3, with D possibly being TRBD2 (5 bases). This CDR3 contains 14 residues. The V end lost 5 bases, the J end lost 5 bases, and 14 bases lay between the germline ends. Germline V gene data show CDR1 as LNHDA and CDR2 as SQIVND (reference sequence). The CDR3 coding sequence is TGTGCCAGTAGTCCCCGGGATCACAAAGATACGCAGTATTTT. Translating gives CASSPRDHKDTQYF.

V gene TRBV7-2 combines with J gene TRBJ2-3; D possibly corresponds to TRBD2 (5 bases). This CDR3 spans 16 amino acids. The V end lost 5 bases, the J end lost 0 bases, and 15 bases lay between the germline ends. Germline CDR1 is SGHTA and CDR2 is FQGNSA. The CDR3 sequence: CASSPRWRVSTDTQYF. As DNA, the CDR3 is TGTGCCAGCAGCCCCCGGTGGCGGGTTAGCACAGATACGCAGTATTTT.

The chain is built from TRBV9 and TRBJ2-1; 9 bases map to TRBD1. With V trimmed by 0 bases and J by 3 bases, 16 bases remained unmatched. The CDR3 extends over 20 amino acids. Germline CDR1 reads SGDLS; CDR2 reads YYNGEE. CDR3 protein: CASSVVGGTGQTSYYNEQFF. In DNA form, the CDR3 reads TGTGCCAGCAGCGTAGTTGGGGGGACAGGGCAAACTTCCTACTACAATGAGCAGTTCTTC.

The V and J genes are TRBV5-4 and TRBJ1-1; weak D call: TRBD1 (5 bases). There are 14 residues in the CDR3. The V end was cut by 5 bases, the J end by 0 bases, with 11 bases between. The germline V gene encodes CDR1 SGHNT and CDR2 YYREEE (reference sequence). The CDR3, as DNA: TGTGCCAGCAGTTCAGGGATTTTGAACACTGAAGCTTTCTTT. This translates into CASSSGILNTEAFF. Using reference TRBV5-4 and TRBJ1-1 for the parts outside the CDR3, the full variable domain is ETGVTQSPTHLIKTRGQQVTLRCSSQSGHNTVSWYQQALGQGPQFIFQYYREEENGRGNFPPRFSGLQFPNYSSELNVNALELDDSALYLCASSSGILNTEAFFGQGTRLTVV.

The chain is built from TRBV4-1 and TRBJ1-4; D might be TRBD1 (6 bases). Trimming took off 3 bases at V and 4 bases at J, with 12 bases between the two ends. CDR1 is MGHRA and CDR2 is YSYEKL in the germline V gene. This CDR3 has 15 residues. Written as DNA, the CDR3 is TGCGCCAGCAGCCAGGAGGACAGAGGTAATGAAAAACTGTTTTTT. Residues: CASSQEDRGNEKLFF.

The rearrangement links TRBV9 to TRBJ2-7; 12 positions agree with TRBD2. J gave up 2 bases and V 0 bases, and 0 bases lay outside the gene matches. CDR1 SGDLS and CDR2 YYNGEE come from the germline V gene. CDR3 length: 15 residues. CDR3 bases: TGTGCCAGCAGCGTAGGGACTAGCGGGGCCTACGAGCAGTACTTC. Amino acids: CASSVGTSGAYEQYF.

This sequence joins TRBV9 and TRBJ2-2; 8 nucleotides agree with TRBD2. V shed 3 bases, J shed 1 base, and the junction held 2 bases outside the gene matches. Germline V CDR1 and CDR2: SGDLS, YYNGEE. This CDR3 contains 15 residues. The DNA for the CDR3 is TGTGCCAGCAGCGCACGGGAGGGGAACACCGGGGAGCTGTTTTTT. Residues: CASSAREGNTGELFF.

The V and J genes are TRBV2 and TRBJ2-3; D gene unclear. The CDR3 length is 15 residues. V lost 2 bases and J 3 bases, leaving 12 bases between the germline ends. From germline, CDR1 is SNHLY and CDR2 FYNNEI. CDR3 coding DNA: TGTGCCAGCAGTGAATGGGCAGCGACGACAGATACGCAGTATTTT. Translated: CASSEWAATTDTQYF.

This chain uses TRBV11-2 with TRBJ2-2; D may correspond to TRBD1 or TRBD2 (5 bases each). The germline CDR1 and CDR2 sequences are SGHAT and FQNNGV. This CDR3 contains 17 residues. The V end lost 3 bases, the J end lost 2 bases, and 16 bases lay between the germline ends. CDR3 loop: CASSFSGSAGNTGELFF. CDR3 DNA: TGTGCCAGCAGCTTCTCAGGGAGCGCGGGTAACACCGGGGAGCTGTTTTTT. The entire variable domain, with the rest obtained from reference TRBV11-2 and TRBJ2-2, is as follows: EAGVAQSPRYKIIEKRQSVAFWCNPISGHATLYWYQQILGQGPKLLIQFQNNGVVDDSQLPKDRFSAERLKGVDSTLKIQPAKLEDSAVYLCASSFSGSAGNTGELFFGEGSRLTVL.

This chain uses TRBV11-2 with TRBJ2-7; TRBD1 matches 9 bases. Unmatched junction bases numbered 7, after V lost 2 bases and J lost 2 bases. The CDR3 is 16 residues long. CDR1 and CDR2 from the germline V gene are SGHAT and FQNNGV. The CDR3 DNA reads TGTGCCAGCAGCTTACTAGGGACAGGGCCAGCCTACGAGCAGTACTTC. Translating gives CASSLLGTGPAYEQYF.

This clone was detected only once. A junction end diverges from the germline sequence, so it may reflect a read error. V usage is TRBV5-4 and J usage is TRBJ2-7, with 7 bases that match TRBD2. The germline V gene encodes CDR1 SGHNT and CDR2 YYREEE (reference sequence). The CDR3 totals 16 residues. DNA for the CDR3: TGCGCCAGCAGCCAAGAACCTGGACTAGACGGCTACGAGCAGTACTTC. Protein sequence: CASSQEPGLDGYEQYF. Combining the CDR3 with reference TRBV5-4 and TRBJ2-7 gives the whole variable domain ETGVTQSPTHLIKTRGQQVTLRCSSQSGHNTVSWYQQALGQGPQFIFQYYREEENGRGNFPPRFSGLQFPNYSSELNVNALELDDSALYLCASSQEPGLDGYEQYFGPGTRLTVT.

The chain joins TRBV6-5 to TRBJ2-5; 10 nucleotides match TRBD1. The CDR3 covers 13 residues. Germline assignment: CDR1 MNHEY and CDR2 SVGAGI. J gave up 4 bases and V 5 bases, and 1 base lay outside the gene matches. For the CDR3, the DNA is TGTGCCAGCAGTGGGGACAGGGGAGAGACCCAGTACTTC. It translates to CASSGDRGETQYF.

The chain combines TRBV6-6 with TRBJ2-5, with 7 positions matching TRBD2. The germline V gene has CDR1 MNHNY and CDR2 SVGAGI (reference sequence). V was pared by 2 bases and J by 1 base, with 4 bases of the junction left unmatched. CDR3 size: 15 residues. For the CDR3, the DNA is TGTGCCAGCAGTTACGTGGGAGGGGTCCAAGAGACCCAGTACTTC. As protein: CASSYVGGVQETQYF.